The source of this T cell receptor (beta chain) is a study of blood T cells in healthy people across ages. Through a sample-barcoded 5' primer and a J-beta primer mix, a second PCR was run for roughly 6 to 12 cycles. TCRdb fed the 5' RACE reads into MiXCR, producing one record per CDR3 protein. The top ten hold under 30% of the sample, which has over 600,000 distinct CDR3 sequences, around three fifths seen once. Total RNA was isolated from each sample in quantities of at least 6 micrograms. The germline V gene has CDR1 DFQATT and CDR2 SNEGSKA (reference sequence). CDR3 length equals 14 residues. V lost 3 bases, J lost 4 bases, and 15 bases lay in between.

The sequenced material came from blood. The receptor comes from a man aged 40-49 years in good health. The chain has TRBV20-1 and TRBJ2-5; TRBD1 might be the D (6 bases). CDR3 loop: CSASPPGVGETQYF. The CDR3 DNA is TGCAGTGCTAGCCCCCCAGGGGTGGGAGAGACCCAGTACTTC.